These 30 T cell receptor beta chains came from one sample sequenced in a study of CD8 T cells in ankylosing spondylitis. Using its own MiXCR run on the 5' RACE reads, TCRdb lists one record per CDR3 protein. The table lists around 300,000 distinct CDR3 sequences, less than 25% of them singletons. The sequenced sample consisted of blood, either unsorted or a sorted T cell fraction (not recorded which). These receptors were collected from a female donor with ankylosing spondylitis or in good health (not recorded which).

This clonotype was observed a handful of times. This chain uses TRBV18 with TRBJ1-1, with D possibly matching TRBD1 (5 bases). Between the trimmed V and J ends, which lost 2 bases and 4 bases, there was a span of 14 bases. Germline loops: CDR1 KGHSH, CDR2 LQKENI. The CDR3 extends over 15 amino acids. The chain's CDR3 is CASSPGGDRLTEAFF. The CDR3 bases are TGTGCCAGCTCACCAGGGGGGGATCGCCTCACTGAAGCTTTCTTT.

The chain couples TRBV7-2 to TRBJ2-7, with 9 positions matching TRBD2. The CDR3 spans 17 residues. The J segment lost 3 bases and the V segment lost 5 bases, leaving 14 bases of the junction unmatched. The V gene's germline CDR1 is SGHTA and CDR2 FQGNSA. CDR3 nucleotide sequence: TGTGCCAGCAGCCCAAGGGCGGGAGGGCCTTCGGGCTACGAGCAGTACTTC. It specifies CASSPRAGGPSGYEQYF.

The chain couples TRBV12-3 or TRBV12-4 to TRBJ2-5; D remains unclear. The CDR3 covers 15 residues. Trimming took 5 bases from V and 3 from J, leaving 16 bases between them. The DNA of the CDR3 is TGTGCCAGCAGTGCCGGAGTAGTGATAAAAGAGACCCAGTACTTC. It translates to CASSAGVVIKETQYF.

The CDR3 DNA is TGTGCCAGCAGCTTAGAATGGACGAGCACAGATACGCAGTATTTT. Its protein is CASSLEWTSTDTQYF. This rearrangement joins TRBV7-8 to TRBJ2-3; D unclear. Germline V lookup: CDR1 SGHVS, CDR2 FQNEAQ. Trimming pared 1 base from V and 0 bases from J, leaving 8 bases between. The CDR3 totals 15 residues.

The CDR3 here is CASSLGRTSGENEQFF. CDR3 DNA: TGTGCCAGCAGCTTGGGACGGACTAGCGGGGAGAATGAGCAGTTCTTC. This chain links TRBV7-2 with TRBJ2-1; 12 bases match TRBD2. The CDR3 is 16 residues long. Germline CDR1 is SGHTA and CDR2 is FQGNSA. Unmatched junction bases numbered 7, after V lost 3 bases and J lost 7 bases. The full variable domain, with the rest looked up from reference TRBV7-2 and TRBJ2-1, is GAGVSQSPSNKVTEKGKDVELRCDPISGHTALYWYRQSLGQGLEFLIYFQGNSAPDKSGLPSDRFSAERTGGSVSTLTIQRTQQEDSAVYLCASSLGRTSGENEQFFGPGTRLTVL.

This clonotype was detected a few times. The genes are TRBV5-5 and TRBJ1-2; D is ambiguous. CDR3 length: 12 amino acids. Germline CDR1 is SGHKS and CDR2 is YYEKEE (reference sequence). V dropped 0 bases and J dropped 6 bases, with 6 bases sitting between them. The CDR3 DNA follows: TGTGCCAGCAGCTTGGGAGGACATGGCTACACCTTC. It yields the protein CASSLGGHGYTF.

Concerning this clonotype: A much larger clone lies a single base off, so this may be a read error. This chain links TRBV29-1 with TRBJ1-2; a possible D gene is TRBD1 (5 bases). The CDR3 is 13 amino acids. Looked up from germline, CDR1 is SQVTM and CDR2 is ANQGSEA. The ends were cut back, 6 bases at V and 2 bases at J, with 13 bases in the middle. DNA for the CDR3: TGCAGCGTCCCAGGCGGGGCCAACTATGGCTACACCTTC. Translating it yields CSVPGGANYGYTF. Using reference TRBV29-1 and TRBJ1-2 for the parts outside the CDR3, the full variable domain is SAVISQKPSRDICQRGTSLTIQCQVDSQVTMMFWYRQQPGQSLTLIATANQGSEATYESGFVIDKFPISRPNLTFSTLTVSNMSPEDSSIYLCSVPGGANYGYTFGSGTRLTVV.

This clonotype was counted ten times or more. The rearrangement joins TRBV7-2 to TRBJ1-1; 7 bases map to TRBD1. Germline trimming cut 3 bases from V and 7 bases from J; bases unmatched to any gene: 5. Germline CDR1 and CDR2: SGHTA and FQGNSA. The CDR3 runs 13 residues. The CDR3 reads CASSLEGAYEAFF. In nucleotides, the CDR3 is TGTGCCAGCAGCTTGGAGGGGGCATATGAAGCTTTCTTT.

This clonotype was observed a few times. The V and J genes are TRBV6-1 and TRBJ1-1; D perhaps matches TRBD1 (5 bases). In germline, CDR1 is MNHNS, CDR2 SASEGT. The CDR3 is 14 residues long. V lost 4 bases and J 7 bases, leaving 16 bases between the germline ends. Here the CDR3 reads CASSGEQGGFEAFF. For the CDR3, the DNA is TGTGCCAGCAGTGGGGAGCAGGGCGGCTTTGAAGCTTTCTTT.

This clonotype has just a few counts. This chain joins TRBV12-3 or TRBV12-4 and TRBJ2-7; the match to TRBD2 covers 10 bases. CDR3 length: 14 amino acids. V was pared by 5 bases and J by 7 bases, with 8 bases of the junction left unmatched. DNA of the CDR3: TGTGCCAGCAGTCCGACTAGCGGGTATACGGAGCAGTACTTC. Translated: CASSPTSGYTEQYF.

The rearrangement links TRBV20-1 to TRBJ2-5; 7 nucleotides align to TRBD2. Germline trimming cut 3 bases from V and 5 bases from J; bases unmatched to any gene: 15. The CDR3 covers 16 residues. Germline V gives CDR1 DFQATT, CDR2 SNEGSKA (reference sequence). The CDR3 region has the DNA TGCAGTGCTAGGGGGGGGAGGGGCCGCGTTCAGGAGACCCAGTACTTC. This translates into CSARGGRGRVQETQYF.

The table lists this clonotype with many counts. CDR3 DNA sequence: TGTGCCAGCAGCTTAGCTAGCGGGATTAACACCGGGGAGCTGTTTTTT. Its protein product is CASSLASGINTGELFF. The J gene is TRBJ2-2, the V gene TRBV7-7, with 8 bases identical to TRBD2. J was trimmed by 2 bases and V by 0 bases; bases with no gene match: 2. This CDR3 has 16 residues. Looked up from germline, CDR1 is SSHAT and CDR2 is FNYEAQ (reference sequence).

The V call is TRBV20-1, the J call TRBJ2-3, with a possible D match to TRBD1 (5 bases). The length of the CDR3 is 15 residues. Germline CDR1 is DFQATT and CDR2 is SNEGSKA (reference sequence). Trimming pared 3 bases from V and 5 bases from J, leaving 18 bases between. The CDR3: CSASEAGMKGDTQYF. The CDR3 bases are TGCAGTGCTAGTGAGGCAGGGATGAAGGGAGATACGCAGTATTTT.

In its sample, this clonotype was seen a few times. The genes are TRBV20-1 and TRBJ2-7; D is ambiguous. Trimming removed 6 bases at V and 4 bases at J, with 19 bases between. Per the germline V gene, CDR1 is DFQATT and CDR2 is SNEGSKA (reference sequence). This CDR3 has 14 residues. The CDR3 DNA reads TGCAGTGCCCGAAACGACATCTCACCTTACGAGCAGTACTTC. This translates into CSARNDISPYEQYF.

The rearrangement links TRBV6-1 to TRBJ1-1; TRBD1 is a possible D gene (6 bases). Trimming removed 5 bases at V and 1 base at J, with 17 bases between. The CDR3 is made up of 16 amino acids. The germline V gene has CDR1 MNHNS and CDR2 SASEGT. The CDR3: CASSPGAARGNTEAFF. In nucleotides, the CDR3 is TGTGCCAGCAGTCCGGGGGCGGCCCGCGGGAACACTGAAGCTTTCTTT.

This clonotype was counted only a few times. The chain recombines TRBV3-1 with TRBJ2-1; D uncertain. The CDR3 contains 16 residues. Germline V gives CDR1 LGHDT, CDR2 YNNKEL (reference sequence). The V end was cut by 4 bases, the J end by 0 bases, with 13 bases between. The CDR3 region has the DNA TGTGCCAGCAGCCTAGGACGCCGCCGCTCCTACAATGAGCAGTTCTTC. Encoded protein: CASSLGRRRSYNEQFF.

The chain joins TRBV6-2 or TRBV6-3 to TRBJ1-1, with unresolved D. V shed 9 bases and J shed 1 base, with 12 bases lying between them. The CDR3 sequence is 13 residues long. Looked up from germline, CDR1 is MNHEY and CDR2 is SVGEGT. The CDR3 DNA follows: TGTGCCAGACCCCGCCTGGGGAACACTGAAGCTTTCTTT. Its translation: CARPRLGNTEAFF.

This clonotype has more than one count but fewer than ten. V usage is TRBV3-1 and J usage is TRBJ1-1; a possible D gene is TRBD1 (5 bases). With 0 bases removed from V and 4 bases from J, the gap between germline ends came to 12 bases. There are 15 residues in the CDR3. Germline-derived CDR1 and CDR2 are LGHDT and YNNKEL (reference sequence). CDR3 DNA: TGTGCCAGCAGCCAAGATGGGGCCCTGAGCACTGAAGCTTTCTTT. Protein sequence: CASSQDGALSTEAFF.

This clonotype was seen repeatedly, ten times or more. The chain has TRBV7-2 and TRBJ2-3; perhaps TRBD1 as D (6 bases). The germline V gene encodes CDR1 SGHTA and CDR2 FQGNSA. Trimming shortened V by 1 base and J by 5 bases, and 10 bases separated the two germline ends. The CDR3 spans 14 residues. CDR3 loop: CASSLDRAVDTQYF. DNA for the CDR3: TGTGCCAGCAGCTTAGACAGGGCGGTAGATACGCAGTATTTT.

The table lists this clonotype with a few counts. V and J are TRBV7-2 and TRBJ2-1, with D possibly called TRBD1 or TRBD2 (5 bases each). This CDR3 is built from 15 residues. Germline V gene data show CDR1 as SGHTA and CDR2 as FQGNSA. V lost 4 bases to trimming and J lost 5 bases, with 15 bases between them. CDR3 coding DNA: TGTGCCAGCAGCTCCTACGGGACCCGTGACAATGAGCAGTTCTTC. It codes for CASSSYGTRDNEQFF. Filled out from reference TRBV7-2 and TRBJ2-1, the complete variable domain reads GAGVSQSPSNKVTEKGKDVELRCDPISGHTALYWYRQSLGQGLEFLIYFQGNSAPDKSGLPSDRFSAERTGGSVSTLTIQRTQQEDSAVYLCASSSYGTRDNEQFFGPGTRLTVL.

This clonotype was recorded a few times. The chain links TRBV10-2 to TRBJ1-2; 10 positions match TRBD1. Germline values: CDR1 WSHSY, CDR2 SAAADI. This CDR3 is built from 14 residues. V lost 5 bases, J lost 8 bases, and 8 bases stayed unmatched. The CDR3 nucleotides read TGCGCCAGCAGTCCCGGGACAGGGGTGGGAGGCTACACCTTC. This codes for CASSPGTGVGGYTF.

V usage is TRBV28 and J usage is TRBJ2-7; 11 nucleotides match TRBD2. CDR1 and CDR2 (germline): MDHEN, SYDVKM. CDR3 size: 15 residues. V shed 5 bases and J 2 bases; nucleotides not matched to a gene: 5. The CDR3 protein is CASSPQGLAAYEQYF. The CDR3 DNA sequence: TGTGCCAGCAGTCCCCAGGGACTAGCGGCCTACGAGCAGTACTTC. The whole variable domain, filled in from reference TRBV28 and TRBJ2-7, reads DVKVTQSSRYLVKRTGEKVFLECVQDMDHENMFWYRQDPGLGLRLIYFSYDVKMKEKGDIPEGYSVSREKKERFSLILESASTNQTSMYLCASSPQGLAAYEQYFGPGTRLTVT.

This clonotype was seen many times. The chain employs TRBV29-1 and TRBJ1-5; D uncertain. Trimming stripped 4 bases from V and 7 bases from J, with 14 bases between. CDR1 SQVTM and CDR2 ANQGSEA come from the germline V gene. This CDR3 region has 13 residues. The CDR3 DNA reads TGCAGCGTTGGAGGGCAGCCGGGGCAGCCCCAGCATTTT. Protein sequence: CSVGGQPGQPQHF.

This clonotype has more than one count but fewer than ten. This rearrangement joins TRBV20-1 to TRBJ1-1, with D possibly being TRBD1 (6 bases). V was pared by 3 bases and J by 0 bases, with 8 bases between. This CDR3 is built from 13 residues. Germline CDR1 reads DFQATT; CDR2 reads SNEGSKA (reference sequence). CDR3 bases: TGCAGTGCTAGCACAGGGCTGAACACTGAAGCTTTCTTT. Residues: CSASTGLNTEAFF.

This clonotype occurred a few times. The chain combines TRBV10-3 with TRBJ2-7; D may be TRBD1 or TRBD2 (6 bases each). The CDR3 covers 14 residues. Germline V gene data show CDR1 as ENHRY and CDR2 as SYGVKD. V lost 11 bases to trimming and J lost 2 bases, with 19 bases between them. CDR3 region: CAAREEGGTYEQYF. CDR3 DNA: TGTGCCGCCCGTGAGGAGGGGGGAACCTACGAGCAGTACTTC.

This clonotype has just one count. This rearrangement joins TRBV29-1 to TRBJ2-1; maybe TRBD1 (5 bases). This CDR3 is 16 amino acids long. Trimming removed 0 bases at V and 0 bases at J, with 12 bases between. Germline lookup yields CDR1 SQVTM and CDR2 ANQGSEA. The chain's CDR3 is CSVEEAGIGSYNEQFF. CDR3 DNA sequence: TGCAGCGTTGAAGAGGCAGGGATCGGCTCCTACAATGAGCAGTTCTTC.

The DNA for the CDR3 is TGTGCCAGAAATGGTTCCCAATTGGGGGTAGGTTCACCCCTCCACTTT. Residues: CARNGSQLGVGSPLHF. The genes are TRBV9 and TRBJ1-6; tentative D call: TRBD1 (5 bases). Between the trimmed V and J ends, which lost 8 bases and 9 bases, there was a span of 24 bases. The V gene's germline CDR1 is SGDLS and CDR2 YYNGEE. The CDR3 consists of 16 residues.

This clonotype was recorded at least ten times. CDR3 loop: CASSWTGRSDTQYF. The DNA of the CDR3 is TGTGCCAGCAGCTGGACAGGGAGGTCAGATACGCAGTATTTT. J is TRBJ2-3 and V is TRBV11-2; 8 bases fit TRBD1. The CDR3 totals 14 residues. Trimming took 4 bases from V and 4 from J; bases not matched to a gene: 4. Germline-derived CDR1 and CDR2 are SGHAT and FQNNGV.

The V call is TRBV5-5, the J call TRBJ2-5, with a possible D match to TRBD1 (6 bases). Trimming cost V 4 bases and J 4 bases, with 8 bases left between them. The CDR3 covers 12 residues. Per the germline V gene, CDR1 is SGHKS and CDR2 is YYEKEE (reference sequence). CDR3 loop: CASSKTGETQYF. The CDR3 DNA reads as TGTGCCAGCAGCAAGACAGGAGAGACCCAGTACTTC.

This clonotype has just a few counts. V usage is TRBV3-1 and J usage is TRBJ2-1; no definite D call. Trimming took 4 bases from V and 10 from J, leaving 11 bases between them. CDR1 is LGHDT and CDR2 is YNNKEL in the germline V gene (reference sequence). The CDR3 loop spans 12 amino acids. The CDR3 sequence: CASSLLSREQFF. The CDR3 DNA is TGTGCCAGCAGCCTCTTGAGTAGGGAGCAGTTCTTC.